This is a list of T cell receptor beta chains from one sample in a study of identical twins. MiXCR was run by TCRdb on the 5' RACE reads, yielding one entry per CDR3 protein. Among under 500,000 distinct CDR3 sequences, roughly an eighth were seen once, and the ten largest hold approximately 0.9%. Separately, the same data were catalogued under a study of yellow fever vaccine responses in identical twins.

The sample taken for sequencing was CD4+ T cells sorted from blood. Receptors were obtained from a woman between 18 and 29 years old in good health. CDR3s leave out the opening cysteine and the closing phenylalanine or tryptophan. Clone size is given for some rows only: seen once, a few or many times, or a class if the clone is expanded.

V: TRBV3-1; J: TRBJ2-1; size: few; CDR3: ASSLGVVGVAEQF
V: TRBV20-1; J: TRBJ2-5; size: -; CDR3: SAPTGSAQETQY
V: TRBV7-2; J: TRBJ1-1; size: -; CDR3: ASSWRATEAF
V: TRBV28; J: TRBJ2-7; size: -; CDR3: ASSGSPNEQY
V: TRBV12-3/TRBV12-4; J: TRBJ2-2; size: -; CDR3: ASSISGGPVTGELF
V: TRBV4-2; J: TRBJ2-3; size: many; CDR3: ASSQDRFGSGSSDTQY
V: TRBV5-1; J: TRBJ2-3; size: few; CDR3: ASSSLGGSDTQY
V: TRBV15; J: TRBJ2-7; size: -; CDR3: ATSRDHPTSGKGLYEQY
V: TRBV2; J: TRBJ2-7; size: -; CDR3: ASSEEGGPPYEQY
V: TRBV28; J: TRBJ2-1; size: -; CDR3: ASSLETGGNTYNEQF
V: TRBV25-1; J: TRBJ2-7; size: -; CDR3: ASSPSGTGGWYEQY
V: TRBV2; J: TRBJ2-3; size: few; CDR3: ASSKNSGSFTDTQY
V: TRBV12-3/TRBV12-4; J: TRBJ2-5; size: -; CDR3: ASSYPGVAGGPTETQY
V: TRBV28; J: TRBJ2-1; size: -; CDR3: ASSPPSGRASYNEQF
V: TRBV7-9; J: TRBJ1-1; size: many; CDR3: ASSLALQAPNTEAF
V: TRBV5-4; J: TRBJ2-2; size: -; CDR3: ASSRARTSGTGELF
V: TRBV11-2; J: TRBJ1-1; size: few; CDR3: ASSFSGQMAF
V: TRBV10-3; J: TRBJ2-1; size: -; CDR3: ATKEGTSVRDEQF
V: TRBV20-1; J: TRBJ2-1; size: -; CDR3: SVIKTSYNEQF
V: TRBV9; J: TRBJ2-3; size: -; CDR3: ASSVGALRADTQY
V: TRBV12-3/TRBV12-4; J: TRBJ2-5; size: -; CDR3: ASSLAGISQETQY
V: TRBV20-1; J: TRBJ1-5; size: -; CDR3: SAREGGIGNQPQH
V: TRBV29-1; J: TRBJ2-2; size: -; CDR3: STQQGNTGELF
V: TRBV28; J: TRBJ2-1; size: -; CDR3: ASSPLTGRTGGF
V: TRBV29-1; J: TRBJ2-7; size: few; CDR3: SVVEEVSYEQY
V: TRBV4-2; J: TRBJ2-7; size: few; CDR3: ASSQELTRKTYEQY
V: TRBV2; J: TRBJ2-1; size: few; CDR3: ASTPTSGIINEQF
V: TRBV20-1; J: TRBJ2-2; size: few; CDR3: SARDMNTGELF